Detailed here is one TCR beta chain. The CDR3 has 14 amino acids. Germline assignment: CDR1 MGHRA and CDR2 YSYEKL. V was pared by 1 base and J by 7 bases, with 11 bases between. Profiling relied on immunoSEQ multiplex PCR, and the TCRdb table lists in-frame clones only, not all of them. The sample carries roughly 330,000 clones, 86% recorded once. This record belongs to a study of blood T cell repertoires in COVID-19. Study-level information: From T cells, B-cell-depleted T cells, or PBMCs came the material, which was cDNA or gDNA.

Material for sequencing was peripheral blood. This chain connects TRBV4-1 to TRBJ2-1; tentatively, D is TRBD2 (6 bases). The sequence was obtained from a woman in her 50s with acute or convalescent COVID-19. In DNA form, the CDR3 reads TGCGCCAGCAGCCAAGCCCCTCGGGGGAATGAGCAGTTCTTC. Translating it yields CASSQAPRGNEQFF.